These 15 T cell receptor beta chains were all obtained from the same sample, sequenced in a study of OX40 agonist ivuxolimab in advanced cancers. The repertoire was sequenced with immunoSEQ multiplex PCR; TCRdb's copy has only in-frame clones and lacks some. The sample lists approximately 70,000 clones, roughly 83% occurring once. The sample was CD4+ or CD8+ T cells sorted from blood, taken in a trial of the OX40 agonist ivuxolimab. All receptors derive from an adult with an advanced solid tumor such as melanoma, head and neck, liver or kidney cancer.

The chain joins TRBV18 to TRBJ1-1; TRBD1 aligns across 7 bases. J gave up 0 bases and V 5 bases, and 3 bases lay outside the gene matches. The CDR3 consists of 14 residues. CDR1 KGHSH and CDR2 LQKENI come from the germline V gene. CDR3 sequence: CASSGDSMNTEAFF. The CDR3 nucleotides read TGTGCCAGCTCAGGGGACAGTATGAACACTGAAGCTTTCTTT. Combining the CDR3 with reference TRBV18 and TRBJ1-1 gives the whole variable domain NAGVMQNPRHLVRRRGQEARLRCSPMKGHSHVYWYRQLPEEGLKFMVYLQKENIIDESGMPKERFSAEFPKEGPSILRIQQVVRGDSAAYFCASSGDSMNTEAFFGQGTRLTVV.

This clone was recorded once. A far larger clone is one base from this, pointing to a likely read error. The V gene is TRBV11-1, the J gene TRBJ2-7, with TRBD2 as a possible D gene (5 bases). Germline V lookup: CDR1 SGHAT, CDR2 FQDESV (reference sequence). The CDR3 runs to 14 residues. V shed 3 bases and J shed 0 bases, with 9 bases lying between them. CDR3 region: CASSFADSSYEQYF. CDR3 bases: TGTGCCAGCAGCTTCGCGGACTCCTCCTACGAGCAGTACTTC.

This chain links TRBV5-4 with TRBJ2-3; TRBD2 agrees at 10 bases. The germline V gene has CDR1 SGHNT and CDR2 YYREEE (reference sequence). The CDR3 is 14 amino acids. The trim removed 4 bases at V and 3 bases at J, leaving 2 bases unmatched. This CDR3 is CASSPGLATDTQYF. As DNA, the CDR3 is TGTGCCAGCAGCCCGGGACTAGCGACAGATACGCAGTATTTT.

This chain connects TRBV27 to TRBJ2-1, with D possibly called TRBD1 or TRBD2 (6 bases each). Looked up from germline, CDR1 is MNHEY and CDR2 is SMNVEV (reference sequence). This CDR3 region has 14 residues. V was trimmed by 2 bases and J by 6 bases, leaving 11 bases between them. CDR3 DNA sequence: TGTGCCAGCAGTTTACTAGGGGGAGGCAATGAGCAGTTCTTC. It yields the protein CASSLLGGGNEQFF.

CDR3 DNA: TGTGCCAGCCAAGGGGAAGGACAGGGGGACAATGAGCAGTTCTTC. Its translation: CASQGEGQGDNEQFF. The chain carries TRBV27 and TRBJ2-1; TRBD1 agrees at 10 bases. V was clipped by 8 bases and J by 5 bases; unmatched bases: 9. Germline V gives CDR1 MNHEY, CDR2 SMNVEV (reference sequence). The CDR3 totals 15 residues.

This clone showed up just once. The V and J genes are TRBV2 and TRBJ2-3; maybe TRBD2 (5 bases). Per the germline V gene, CDR1 is SNHLY and CDR2 is FYNNEI. Trimming removed 3 bases from V and 0 bases from J, with 7 bases in between. CDR3 length: 14 residues. The CDR3 bases are TGTGCCAGCAGTGATCGGACTAGCACAGATACGCAGTATTTT. Protein product: CASSDRTSTDTQYF.

The chain joins TRBV6-5 to TRBJ1-3; possible D gene TRBD1, 6 bases. With 0 bases removed from V and 0 bases from J, the gap between germline ends came to 9 bases. Germline assignment: CDR1 MNHEY and CDR2 SVGAGI. CDR3 length: 16 residues. CDR3 coding DNA: TGTGCCAGCAGTTACTCCTACAGGGCCTCTGGAAACACCATATATTTT. As protein: CASSYSYRASGNTIYF.

The chain carries TRBV7-2 and TRBJ2-7; the match to TRBD2 covers 8 bases. Germline V gives CDR1 SGHTA, CDR2 FQGNSA. The CDR3 contains 15 residues. Trimming at V came to 5 bases and at J to 0 bases, leaving 6 bases not matched to a gene. CDR3 amino acids: CASSTGGGVSYEQYF. The CDR3 coding sequence is TGTGCCAGCAGCACGGGGGGGGGCGTCTCCTACGAGCAGTACTTC. The whole variable domain, filled in from reference TRBV7-2 and TRBJ2-7, reads GAGVSQSPSNKVTEKGKDVELRCDPISGHTALYWYRQSLGQGLEFLIYFQGNSAPDKSGLPSDRFSAERTGGSVSTLTIQRTQQEDSAVYLCASSTGGGVSYEQYFGPGTRLTVT.

The chain is built from TRBV27 and TRBJ2-3; 9 nucleotides line up with TRBD1. Trimming cost V 8 bases and J 3 bases; bases outside gene matches: 15. Germline CDR1 MNHEY, CDR2 SMNVEV (reference sequence). CDR3 length: 17 residues. CDR3 nucleotide sequence: TGTGCCAGCCGAGACCTTCTACGGGACAGGGCTACAGATACGCAGTATTTT. Its protein product is CASRDLLRDRATDTQYF.

The chain links TRBV4-1 to TRBJ2-3; no clear D. This CDR3 comprises 14 residues. V was pared by 0 bases and J by 10 bases, with 14 bases between. Germline loops: CDR1 MGHRA, CDR2 YSYEKL. CDR3 coding DNA: TGCGCCAGCAGCCAAGAGGATCGTCTGGGTGCGCAGTATTTT. Amino acids: CASSQEDRLGAQYF.

This sequence joins TRBV5-1 and TRBJ1-4, with TRBD1 matching 8 bases. After removal of 5 bases from V and 0 bases from J, the junction contained 12 bases not matched to a gene. The CDR3 extends over 18 amino acids. Looked up from germline, CDR1 is SGHRS and CDR2 is YFSETQ. The CDR3 here is CASRFGTGLGATNEKLFF. CDR3 sequence (DNA): TGCGCCAGCAGATTTGGGACAGGCTTAGGGGCAACTAATGAAAAACTGTTTTTT.

This clone was seen once. One junction end disagrees with the germline gene, perhaps due to a read error. The rearrangement uses TRBV16 and TRBJ2-2, with a tentative D call TRBD1 (6 bases). The CDR3 contains 18 residues. Per germline, CDR1 KGHSY and CDR2 FQNENV. The CDR3 spells CASSQYGQYGVDTGELVF. As DNA, the CDR3 is TGTGCCAGCAGCCAATATGGACAGTATGGGGTGGATACCGGGGAGCTGGTTTTT.

J is TRBJ2-7 and V is TRBV6-1; D tentatively fits TRBD1 or TRBD2 (5 bases each). The CDR3 has 14 residues. V was shortened by 7 bases and J by 7 bases, with 20 bases between the two germline ends. Germline V gene lookup returns CDR1 MNHNS and CDR2 SASEGT. The CDR3 reads CASTSVRGPGEQYF. CDR3 sequence (DNA): TGTGCCAGCACATCTGTGAGGGGACCGGGGGAGCAGTACTTC.

This clone has just a few counts. The gene calls are TRBV29-1 and TRBJ1-1; no firm D call. The CDR3 totals 13 residues. The germline V gene encodes CDR1 SQVTM and CDR2 ANQGSEA. Trimming took off 3 bases at V and 1 base at J, with 9 bases between the two ends. The CDR3, as DNA: TGCAGCGTTGAGACCCACTCGAACACTGAAGCTTTCTTT. Translation gives CSVETHSNTEAFF.

In this sample, this clone turned up a few times. This chain uses TRBV9 with TRBJ2-7; 9 bases fit TRBD2. The CDR3 is 16 amino acids. The V gene end was trimmed by 3 bases and the J gene end by 6 bases; junction bases not matched to a gene: 13. Germline loops: CDR1 SGDLS, CDR2 YYNGEE. CDR3: CASSAQPGLASSEQYF. The CDR3 DNA follows: TGTGCCAGCAGCGCCCAACCGGGACTAGCATCTTCCGAGCAGTACTTC. The whole variable domain, filled in from reference TRBV9 and TRBJ2-7, reads DSGVTQTPKHLITATGQRVTLRCSPRSGDLSVYWYQQSLDQGLQFLIQYYNGEERAKGNILERFSAQQFPDLHSELNLSSLELGDSALYFCASSAQPGLASSEQYFGPGTRLTVT.